This T cell receptor (beta chain) was identified in a study of blood T cell repertoires in COVID-19. Turning to the study itself: Spain, Italy and the United States supplied samples that represented acute and convalescent COVID-19. T cells, B-cell-depleted T cells, or PBMCs provided the cDNA or gDNA that served as material.

V was shortened by 0 bases and J by 4 bases, with 7 bases between the two germline ends. The CDR3 length is 13 residues. CDR1 and CDR2 from the germline V gene are SGHTA and FQGTGA. Authors' processing steps: Amplification with reference gene primers provided the estimates of nucleated cell counts. The method was immunoSEQ multiplex PCR; TCRdb's version includes in-frame clones alone and lacks a portion of them. V and J calls plus clone size are reproduced from that table; the DNA served to infer D and trimming. The data contain approximately 100,000 clones, roughly 80% of them singletons. The sequenced sample was peripheral blood. This chain connects TRBV7-3 to TRBJ2-7; D might be TRBD2 (5 bases). This TCR derives from a man in his 60s with acute or convalescent COVID-19. CDR3 region: CASSLTGGYEQYF. The CDR3 DNA reads TGTGCCAGCAGCTTAACAGGAGGTTACGAGCAGTACTTC.